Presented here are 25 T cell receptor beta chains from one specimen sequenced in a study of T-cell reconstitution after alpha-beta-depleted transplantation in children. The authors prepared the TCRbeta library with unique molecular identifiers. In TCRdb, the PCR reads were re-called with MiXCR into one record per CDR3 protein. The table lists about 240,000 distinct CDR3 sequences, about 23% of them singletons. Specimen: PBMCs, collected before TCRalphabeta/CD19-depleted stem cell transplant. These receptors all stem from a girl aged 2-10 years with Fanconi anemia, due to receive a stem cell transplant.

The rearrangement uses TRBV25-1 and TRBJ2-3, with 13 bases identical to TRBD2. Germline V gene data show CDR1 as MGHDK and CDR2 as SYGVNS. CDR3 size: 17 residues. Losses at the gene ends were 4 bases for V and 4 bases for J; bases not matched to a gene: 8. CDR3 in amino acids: CASSVFRTSGGADTQYF. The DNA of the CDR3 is TGTGCCAGCAGTGTCTTCCGGACTAGCGGGGGCGCAGATACGCAGTATTTT.

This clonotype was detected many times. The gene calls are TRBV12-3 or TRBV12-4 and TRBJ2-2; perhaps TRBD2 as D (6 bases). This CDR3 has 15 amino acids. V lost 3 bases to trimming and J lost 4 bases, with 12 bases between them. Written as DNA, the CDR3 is TGTGCCAGCAGTTTTATGCGGGGCGGCACCGGGGAGCTGTTTTTT. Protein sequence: CASSFMRGGTGELFF.

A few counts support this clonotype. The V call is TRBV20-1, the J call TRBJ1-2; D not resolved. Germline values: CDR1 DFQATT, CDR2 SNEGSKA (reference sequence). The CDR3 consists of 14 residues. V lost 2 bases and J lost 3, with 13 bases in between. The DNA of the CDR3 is TGCAGTGCTAGACATCTCGGGGAAGACTATGGCTACACCTTC. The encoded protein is CSARHLGEDYGYTF.

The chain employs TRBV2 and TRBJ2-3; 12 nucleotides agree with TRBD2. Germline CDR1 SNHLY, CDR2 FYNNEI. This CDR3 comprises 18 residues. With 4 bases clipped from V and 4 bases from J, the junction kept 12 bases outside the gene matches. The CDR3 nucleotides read TGTGCCAGCAGTGCTCCCCCTAGACTAGCGGGAGTTGCAGATACGCAGTATTTT. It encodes CASSAPPRLAGVADTQYF.

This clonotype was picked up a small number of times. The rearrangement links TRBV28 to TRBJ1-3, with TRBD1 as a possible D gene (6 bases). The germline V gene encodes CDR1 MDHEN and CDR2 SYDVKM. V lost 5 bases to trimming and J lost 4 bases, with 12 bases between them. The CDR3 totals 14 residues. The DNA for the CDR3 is TGTGCCAGCAGTACACCGGGACACGGAAACACCATATATTTT. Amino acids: CASSTPGHGNTIYF.

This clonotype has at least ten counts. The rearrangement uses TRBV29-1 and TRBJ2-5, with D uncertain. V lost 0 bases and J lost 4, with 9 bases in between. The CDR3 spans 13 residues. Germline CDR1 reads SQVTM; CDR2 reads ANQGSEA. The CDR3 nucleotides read TGCAGCGTTGAAGAACCCTTAGGAGAGACCCAGTACTTC. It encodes CSVEEPLGETQYF. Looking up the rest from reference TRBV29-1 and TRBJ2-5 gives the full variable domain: SAVISQKPSRDICQRGTSLTIQCQVDSQVTMMFWYRQQPGQSLTLIATANQGSEATYESGFVIDKFPISRPNLTFSTLTVSNMSPEDSSIYLCSVEEPLGETQYFGPGTRLLVL.

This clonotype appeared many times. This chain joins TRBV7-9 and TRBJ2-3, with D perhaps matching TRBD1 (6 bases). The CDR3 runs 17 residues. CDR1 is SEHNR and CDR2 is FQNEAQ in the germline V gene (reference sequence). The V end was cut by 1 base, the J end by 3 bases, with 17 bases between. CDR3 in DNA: TGTGCCAGCAGCTTAGTGTTCGGGGACACGGCGACAGATACGCAGTATTTT. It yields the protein CASSLVFGDTATDTQYF.

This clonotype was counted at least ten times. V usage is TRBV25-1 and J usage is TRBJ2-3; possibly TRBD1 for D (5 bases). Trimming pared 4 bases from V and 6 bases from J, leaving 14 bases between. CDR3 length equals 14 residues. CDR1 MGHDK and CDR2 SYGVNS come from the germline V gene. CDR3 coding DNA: TGTGCCAGCAGTGTGACGACAGCTCTGGATACGCAGTATTTT. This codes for CASSVTTALDTQYF.

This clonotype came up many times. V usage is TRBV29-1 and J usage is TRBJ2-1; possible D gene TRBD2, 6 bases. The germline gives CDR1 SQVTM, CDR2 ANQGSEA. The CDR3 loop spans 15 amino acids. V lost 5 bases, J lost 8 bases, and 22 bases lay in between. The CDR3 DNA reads TGCAGCGTTCATGCGTCCGGGAGAAGTTTAGATGAGCAGTTCTTC. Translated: CSVHASGRSLDEQFF.

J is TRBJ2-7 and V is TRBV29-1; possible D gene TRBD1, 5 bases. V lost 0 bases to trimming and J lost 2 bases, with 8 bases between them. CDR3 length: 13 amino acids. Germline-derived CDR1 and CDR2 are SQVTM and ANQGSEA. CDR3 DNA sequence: TGCAGCGTTGAAGATGGGGCACCCTACGAGCAGTACTTC. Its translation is CSVEDGAPYEQYF.

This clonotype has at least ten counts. The CDR3 coding sequence is TGTGCCAGCAGTTTCGGGCGTACCCGACTCGGAGATACGCAGTATTTT. Encoded protein: CASSFGRTRLGDTQYF. The chain links TRBV12-3 or TRBV12-4 to TRBJ2-3; unclear D gene. V gave up 3 bases and J gave up 5 bases, with 18 bases separating them. The CDR3 totals 16 residues.

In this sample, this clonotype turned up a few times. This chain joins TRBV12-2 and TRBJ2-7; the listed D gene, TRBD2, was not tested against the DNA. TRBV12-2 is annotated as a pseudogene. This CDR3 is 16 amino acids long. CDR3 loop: CASRWGGDSGDYEQYF. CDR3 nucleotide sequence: TGTGCAAGTCGCTGGGGCGGGGACAGCGGAGACTACGAGCAGTACTTC.

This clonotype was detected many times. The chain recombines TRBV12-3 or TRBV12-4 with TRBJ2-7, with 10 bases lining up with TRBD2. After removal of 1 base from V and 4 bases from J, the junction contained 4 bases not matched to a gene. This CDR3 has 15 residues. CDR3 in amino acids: CASSLGAGGLYEQYF. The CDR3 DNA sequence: TGTGCCAGCAGTTTAGGAGCGGGAGGGCTGTACGAGCAGTACTTC.

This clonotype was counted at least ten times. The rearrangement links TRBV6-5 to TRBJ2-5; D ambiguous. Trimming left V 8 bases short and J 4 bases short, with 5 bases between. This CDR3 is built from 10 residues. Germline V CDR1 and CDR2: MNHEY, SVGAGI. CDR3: CASLGETQYF. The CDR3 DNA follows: TGTGCCAGCCTGGGAGAGACCCAGTACTTC.

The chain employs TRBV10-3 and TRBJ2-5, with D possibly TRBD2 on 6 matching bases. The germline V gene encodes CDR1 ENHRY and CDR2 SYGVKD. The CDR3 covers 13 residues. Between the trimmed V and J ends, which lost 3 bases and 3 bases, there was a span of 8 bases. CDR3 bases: TGTGCCATCAGTGAAACGGGAGAAGAGACCCAGTACTTC. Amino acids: CAISETGEETQYF.

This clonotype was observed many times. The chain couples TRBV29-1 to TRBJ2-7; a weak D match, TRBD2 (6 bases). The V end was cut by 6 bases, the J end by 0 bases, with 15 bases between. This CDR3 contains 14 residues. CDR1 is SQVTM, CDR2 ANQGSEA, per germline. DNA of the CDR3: TGCAGCGTCCACATTCCGACTAGCTCCTACGAGCAGTACTTC. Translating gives CSVHIPTSSYEQYF.

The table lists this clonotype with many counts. CDR3 sequence reads: CASSLTGLRGYGYTF. As DNA, the CDR3 is TGTGCCAGCAGTTTGACAGGGCTCAGGGGTTATGGCTACACCTTC. V gene TRBV27 combines with J gene TRBJ1-2, with 7 bases identical to TRBD1. CDR3 length equals 15 residues. The V gene's germline CDR1 is MNHEY and CDR2 SMNVEV (reference sequence). Germline trimming cut 3 bases from V and 5 bases from J; bases unmatched to any gene: 9.

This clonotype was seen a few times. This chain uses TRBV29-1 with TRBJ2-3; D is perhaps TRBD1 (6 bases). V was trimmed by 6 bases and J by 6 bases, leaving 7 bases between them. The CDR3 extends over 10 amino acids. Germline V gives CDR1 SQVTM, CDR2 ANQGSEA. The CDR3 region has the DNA TGCAGCGTAAGGGGGGATACGCAGTATTTT. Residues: CSVRGDTQYF.

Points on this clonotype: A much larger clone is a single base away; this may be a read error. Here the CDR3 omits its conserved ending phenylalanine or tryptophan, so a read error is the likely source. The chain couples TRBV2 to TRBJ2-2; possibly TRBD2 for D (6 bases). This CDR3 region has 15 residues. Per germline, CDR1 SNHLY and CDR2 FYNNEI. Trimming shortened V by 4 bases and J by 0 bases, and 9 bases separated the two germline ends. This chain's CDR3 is CASSGWRANTGELFS. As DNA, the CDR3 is TGTGCCAGCAGTGGTTGGAGGGCGAACACCGGGGAGCTGTTTTCT.

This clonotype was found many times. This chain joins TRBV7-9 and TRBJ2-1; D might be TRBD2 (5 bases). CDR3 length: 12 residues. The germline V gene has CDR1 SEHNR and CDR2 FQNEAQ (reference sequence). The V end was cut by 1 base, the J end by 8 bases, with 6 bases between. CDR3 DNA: TGTGCCAGCAGCTTAGAGGGAGATGAGCAGTTCTTC. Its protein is CASSLEGDEQFF.

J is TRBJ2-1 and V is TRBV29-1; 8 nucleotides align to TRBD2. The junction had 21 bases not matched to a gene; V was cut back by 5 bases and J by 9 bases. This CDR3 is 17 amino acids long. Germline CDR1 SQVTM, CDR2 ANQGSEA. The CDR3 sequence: CSVTDPKEREFPGEQFF. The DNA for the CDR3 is TGCAGCGTTACGGACCCAAAAGAGCGGGAGTTCCCCGGTGAGCAGTTCTTC.

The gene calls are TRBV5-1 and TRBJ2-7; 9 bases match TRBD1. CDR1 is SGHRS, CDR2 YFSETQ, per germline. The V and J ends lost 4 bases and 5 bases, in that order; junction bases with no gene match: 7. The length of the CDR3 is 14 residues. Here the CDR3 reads CASSPGQGSDEQYF. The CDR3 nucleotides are TGCGCCAGCAGCCCGGGACAGGGATCGGACGAGCAGTACTTC.

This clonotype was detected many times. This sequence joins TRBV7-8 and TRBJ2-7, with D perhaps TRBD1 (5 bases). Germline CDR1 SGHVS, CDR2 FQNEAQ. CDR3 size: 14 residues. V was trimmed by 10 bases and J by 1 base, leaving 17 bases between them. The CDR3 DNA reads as TGTGCCACCTCTTGGGGCCAGCGTTCCTACGAGCAGTACTTC. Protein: CATSWGQRSYEQYF. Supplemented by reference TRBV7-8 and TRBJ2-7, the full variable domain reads GAGVSQSPRYKVAKRGQDVALRCDPISGHVSLFWYQQALGQGPEFLTYFQNEAQLDKSGLPSDRFFAERPEGSVSTLKIQRTQQEDSAVYLCATSWGQRSYEQYFGPGTRLTVT.

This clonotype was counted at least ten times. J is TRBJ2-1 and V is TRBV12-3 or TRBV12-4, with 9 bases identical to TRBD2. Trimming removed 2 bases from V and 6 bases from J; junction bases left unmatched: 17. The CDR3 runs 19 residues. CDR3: CASSLFAGSSPGLANEQFF. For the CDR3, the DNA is TGTGCCAGCAGTTTATTTGCAGGGTCTTCGCCGGGACTAGCCAATGAGCAGTTCTTC.

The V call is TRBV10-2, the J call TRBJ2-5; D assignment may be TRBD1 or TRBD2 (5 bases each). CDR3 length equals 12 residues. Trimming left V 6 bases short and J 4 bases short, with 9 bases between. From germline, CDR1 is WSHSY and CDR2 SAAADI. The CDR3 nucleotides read TGCGCCAGCAGGGGGGTAAGAGAGACCCAGTACTTC. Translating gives CASRGVRETQYF.